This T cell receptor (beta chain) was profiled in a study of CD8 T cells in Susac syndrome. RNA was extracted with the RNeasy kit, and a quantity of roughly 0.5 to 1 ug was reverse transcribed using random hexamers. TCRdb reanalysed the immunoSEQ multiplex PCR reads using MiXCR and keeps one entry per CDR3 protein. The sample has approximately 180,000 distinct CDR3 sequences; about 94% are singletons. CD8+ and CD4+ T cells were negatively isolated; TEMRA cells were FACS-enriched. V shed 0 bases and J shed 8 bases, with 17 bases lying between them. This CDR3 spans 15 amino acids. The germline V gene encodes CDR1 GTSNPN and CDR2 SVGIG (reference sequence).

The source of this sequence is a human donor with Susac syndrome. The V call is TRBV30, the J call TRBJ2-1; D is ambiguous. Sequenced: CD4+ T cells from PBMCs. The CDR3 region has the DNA TGTGCCTGGAGTGTAATGCTCCGTGTCCCAGATGAGCAGTTCTTC. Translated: CAWSVMLRVPDEQFF.